Reported below is one T cell receptor (beta chain). The study drew participants aged about 18 to 90 years from some 24 US areas. The data were obtained in a study of blood T cell repertoires in COVID-19. Study-level information: T cells, B-cell-depleted T cells, or PBMCs provided the cDNA or gDNA that served as material.

Authors' processing steps: Reference gene primers were amplified, and this amplification served to estimate nucleated cell counts. Measured with immunoSEQ multiplex PCR; TCRdb has only the in-frame clones, and not every one. V, J and clone size are taken as reported in that table, and D and trimming were inferred from the DNA itself. Of 130,000 to 150,000 clones in the sample, over 70% were seen once. Trimming removed 3 bases from V and 1 base from J, with 6 bases in between. Germline V gene sequence: CDR1 SNHLY, CDR2 FYNNEI. This CDR3 contains 13 residues. The chain couples TRBV2 to TRBJ1-1; D is unclear. The origin of this receptor is a man in his sixties who had recovered from COVID-19. Material: PBMCs or T cells enriched from blood (not recorded which). The CDR3 region has the DNA TGTGCCAGCAGTGACACAGCGAACACTGAAGCTTTCTTT. This translates into CASSDTANTEAFF.